This T cell receptor beta chain was profiled in a study of T cell responses to AZD1222 COVID-19 vaccine. Turning to the study itself: Second-dose recipients at about 4 or about 12 weeks were treated as one pooled group. The study's findings and limits: In all cases, repertoires were sampled only after the peak T cell response. Vaccine-associated CD4 TCRs spanned spike, dominant at 160-218 and 743-854. Donor demographics were predominantly white British with a female majority; clonal diversity may be underestimated.

Data came from immunoSEQ multiplex PCR; TCRdb stores just in-frame clones and leaves some out. The repertoire holds over 65,000 clones, 70% to 85% seen once, with more than 20% in the top ten. This clone has only a few counts. The antigen is not known. The sample was peripheral blood, taken on day 0 of AZD1222 vaccination. The TCR sequence derives from an adult in good health.

Written as DNA, the CDR3 is TGCGCCAGCAGCCATCGCGGACAGGGAAGTAATTCACCCCTCCACTTT. This codes for CASSHRGQGSNSPLHF. J is TRBJ1-6 and V is TRBV4-1; TRBD1 matches at 8 bases. After removal of 3 bases from V and 6 bases from J, the junction contained 7 bases not matched to a gene. The CDR3 runs 16 residues. From germline, CDR1 is MGHRA and CDR2 YSYEKL.